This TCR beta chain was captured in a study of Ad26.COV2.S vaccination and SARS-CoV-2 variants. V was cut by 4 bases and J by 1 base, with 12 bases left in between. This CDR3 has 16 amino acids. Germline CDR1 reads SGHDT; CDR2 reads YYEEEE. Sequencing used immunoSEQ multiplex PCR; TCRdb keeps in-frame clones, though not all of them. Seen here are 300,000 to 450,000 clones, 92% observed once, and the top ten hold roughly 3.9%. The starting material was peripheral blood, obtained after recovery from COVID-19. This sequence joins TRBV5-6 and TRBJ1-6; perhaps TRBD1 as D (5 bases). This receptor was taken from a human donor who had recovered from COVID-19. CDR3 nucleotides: TGTGCCAGCAGCGCCTTAAGGGGTTCCTATAATTCACCCCTCCACTTT. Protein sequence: CASSALRGSYNSPLHF.